These 3 T cell receptor beta chains were all obtained from the same sample, sequenced in a study of T cells in Graves' hyperthyroidism and ophthalmopathy (dated by TCRdb to the late 2010s). Library prep was done by multiplex PCR. TCRdb lists the instrument as Illumina HiSeq 2000. The TCR beta CDR3 regions were amplified from the RNA transcripts. For the first round of RT-PCR on the TCR CDR3, the HTBI primer set was used together with the Qiagen OneStep RT-PCR kit. TCRdb took the public reads, trimmed them with fastp at Q25, ran MiXCR for clone calling and kept in-frame beta chains. Entries that share a CDR3 protein sequence are merged under the most common genes and DNA. This sample is represented by 500,000 to 600,000 distinct CDR3 sequences; 46% of them were singletons. The ten largest clonotypes hold about 43% of the sample. Input material: peripheral blood or thyroid tissue (not recorded which). Source of these receptors: an adult woman with Graves' disease, either hyperthyroidism or ophthalmopathy (not recorded which).

Concerning this clonotype: The junction shows a germline mismatch at one end, possibly a read error. The CDR3 is CASSSKLAVSGANVLTF. The CDR3 coding sequence is TGTGCCAGCAGCTCGAAACTAGCCGTCTCTGGCGCCAACGTCCTGACTTTC. The genes are TRBV7-2 and TRBJ2-6, with a tentative D call TRBD2 (6 bases). CDR3 length equals 17 residues. The germline gives CDR1 SGHTA, CDR2 FQGNSA. Full variable domain (rest looked up from reference TRBV7-2 and TRBJ2-6): GAGVSQSPSNKVTEKGKDVELRCDPISGHTALYWYRQSLGQGLEFLIYFQGNSAPDKSGLPSDRFSAERTGGSVSTLTIQRTQQEDSAVYLCASSSKLAVSGANVLTFGAGSRLTVL.

This chain links TRBV29-1 with TRBJ1-5; D is unresolved. Germline V gene data show CDR1 as SQVTM and CDR2 as ANQGSEA. The CDR3 spans 15 residues. Trimming cost V 7 bases and J 13 bases, with 29 bases left between them. CDR3 amino acids: CSASSARAPPLAQHF. CDR3 DNA: TGCAGCGCCTCCTCGGCTAGGGCCCCCCCGCTGGCACAGCATTTT.

This clonotype was detected ten times or more. The chain is built from TRBV7-2 and TRBJ2-2, with D unclear. CDR1 and CDR2 from the germline V gene are SGHTA and FQGNSA. The V end lost 2 bases, the J end lost 4 bases, and 14 bases lay between the germline ends. The CDR3 has 16 amino acids. The CDR3 DNA follows: TGTGCCAGCAGCTTATACCGAGGACGGAGCACCGGGGAGCTGTTTTTT. This sequence encodes CASSLYRGRSTGELFF.